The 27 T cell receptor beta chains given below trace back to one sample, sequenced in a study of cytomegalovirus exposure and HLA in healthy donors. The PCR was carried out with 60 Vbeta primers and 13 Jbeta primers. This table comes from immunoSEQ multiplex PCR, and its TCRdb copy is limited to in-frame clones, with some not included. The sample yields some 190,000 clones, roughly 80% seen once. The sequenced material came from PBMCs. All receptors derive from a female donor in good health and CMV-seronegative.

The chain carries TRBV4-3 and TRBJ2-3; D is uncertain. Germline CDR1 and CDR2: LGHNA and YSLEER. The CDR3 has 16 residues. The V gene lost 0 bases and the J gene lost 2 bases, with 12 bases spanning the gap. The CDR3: CASSQDGSSYTDTQYF. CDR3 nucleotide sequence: TGCGCCAGCAGCCAAGATGGTAGCAGTTACACAGATACGCAGTATTTT.

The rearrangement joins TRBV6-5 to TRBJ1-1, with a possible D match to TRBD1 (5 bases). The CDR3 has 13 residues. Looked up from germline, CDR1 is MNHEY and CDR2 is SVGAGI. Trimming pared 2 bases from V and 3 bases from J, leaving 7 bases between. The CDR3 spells CASSYETDTEAFF. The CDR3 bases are TGTGCCAGCAGTTACGAGACAGACACTGAAGCTTTCTTT.

The CDR3 coding sequence is TGTGCCAGCAGCTTTAGCGGGGGGCGCACAGATACGCAGTATTTT. Protein product: CASSFSGGRTDTQYF. V and J are TRBV5-5 and TRBJ2-3; 10 nucleotides agree with TRBD2. CDR1 is SGHKS and CDR2 is YYEKEE in the germline V gene (reference sequence). The junction had 1 base not matched to a gene; V was cut back by 2 bases and J by 1 base. The CDR3 is 15 amino acids. Complete variable domain (other parts from reference TRBV5-5 and TRBJ2-3): DAGVTQSPTHLIKTRGQQVTLRCSPISGHKSVSWYQQVLGQGPQFIFQYYEKEERGRGNFPDRFSARQFPNYSSELNVNALLLGDSALYLCASSFSGGRTDTQYFGPGTRLTVL.

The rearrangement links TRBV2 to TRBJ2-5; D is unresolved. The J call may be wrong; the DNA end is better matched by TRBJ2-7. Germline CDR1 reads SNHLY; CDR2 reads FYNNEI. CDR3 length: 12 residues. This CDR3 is CASSETPYEQYF. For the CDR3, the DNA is TGTGCCAGCAGTGAGACTCCCTACGAGCAGTACTTC.

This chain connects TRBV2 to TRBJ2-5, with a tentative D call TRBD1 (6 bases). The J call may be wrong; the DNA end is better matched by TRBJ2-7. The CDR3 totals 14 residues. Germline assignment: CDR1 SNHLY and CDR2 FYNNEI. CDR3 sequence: CASKQQGPTYEQYF. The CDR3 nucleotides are TGTGCCAGCAAGCAACAGGGCCCCACCTACGAGCAGTACTTC.

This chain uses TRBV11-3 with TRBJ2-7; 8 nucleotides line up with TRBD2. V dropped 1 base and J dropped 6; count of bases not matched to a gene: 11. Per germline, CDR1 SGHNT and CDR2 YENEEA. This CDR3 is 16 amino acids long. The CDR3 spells CASSLVFGAGESEQYF. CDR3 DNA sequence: TGTGCCAGCAGCTTAGTATTCGGAGCGGGAGAATCCGAGCAGTACTTC.

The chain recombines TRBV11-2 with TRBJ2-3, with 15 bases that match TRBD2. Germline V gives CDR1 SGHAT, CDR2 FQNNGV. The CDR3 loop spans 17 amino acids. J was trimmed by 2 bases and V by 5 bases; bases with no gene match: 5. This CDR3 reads CASSVGLAGGFTDTQYF. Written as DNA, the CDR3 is TGTGCCAGCAGCGTGGGACTAGCGGGGGGATTCACAGATACGCAGTATTTT.

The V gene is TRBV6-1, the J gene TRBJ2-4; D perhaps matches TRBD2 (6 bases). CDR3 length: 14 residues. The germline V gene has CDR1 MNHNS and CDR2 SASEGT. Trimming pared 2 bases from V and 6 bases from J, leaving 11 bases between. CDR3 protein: CASSEWGVSNIQYF. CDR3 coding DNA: TGTGCCAGCAGTGAATGGGGGGTGTCAAACATTCAGTACTTC.

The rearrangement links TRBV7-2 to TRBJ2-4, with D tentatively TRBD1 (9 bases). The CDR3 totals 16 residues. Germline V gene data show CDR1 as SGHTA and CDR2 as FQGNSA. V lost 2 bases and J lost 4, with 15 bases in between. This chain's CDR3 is CASSLRGGTGKNIQYF. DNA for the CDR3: TGTGCCAGCAGCTTACGGGGGGGGACAGGGAAAAACATTCAGTACTTC. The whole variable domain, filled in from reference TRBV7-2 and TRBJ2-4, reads GAGVSQSPSNKVTEKGKDVELRCDPISGHTALYWYRQSLGQGLEFLIYFQGNSAPDKSGLPSDRFSAERTGGSVSTLTIQRTQQEDSAVYLCASSLRGGTGKNIQYFGAGTRLSVL.

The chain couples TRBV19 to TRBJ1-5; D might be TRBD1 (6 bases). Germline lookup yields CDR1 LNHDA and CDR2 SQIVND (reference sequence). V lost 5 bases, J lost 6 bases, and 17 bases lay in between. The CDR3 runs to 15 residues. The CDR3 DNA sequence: TGTGCCAGTAGTCCCGAAACAGGGATTCCTCAGCCCCAGCATTTT. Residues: CASSPETGIPQPQHF.

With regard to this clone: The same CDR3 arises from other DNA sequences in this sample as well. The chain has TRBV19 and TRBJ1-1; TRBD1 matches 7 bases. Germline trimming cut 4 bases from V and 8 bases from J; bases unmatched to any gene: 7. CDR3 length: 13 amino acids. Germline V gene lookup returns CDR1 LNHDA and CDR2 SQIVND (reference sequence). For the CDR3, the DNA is TGTGCCAGTAGTACTCAACAGGGGAGCGAAGCTTTCTTT. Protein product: CASSTQQGSEAFF.

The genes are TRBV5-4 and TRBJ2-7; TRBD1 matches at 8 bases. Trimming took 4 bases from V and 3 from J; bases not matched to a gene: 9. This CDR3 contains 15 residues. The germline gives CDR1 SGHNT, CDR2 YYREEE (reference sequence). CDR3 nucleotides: TGTGCCAGCAGCCTCGCAGGGGGCTTAAGCTACGAGCAGTACTTC. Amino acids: CASSLAGGLSYEQYF. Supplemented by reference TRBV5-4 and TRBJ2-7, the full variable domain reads ETGVTQSPTHLIKTRGQQVTLRCSSQSGHNTVSWYQQALGQGPQFIFQYYREEENGRGNFPPRFSGLQFPNYSSELNVNALELDDSALYLCASSLAGGLSYEQYFGPGTRLTVT.

The DNA for the CDR3 is TGTGCCAGCAGCTTCAGGGGCGCCACAGATACGCAGTATTTT. Protein: CASSFRGATDTQYF. This chain connects TRBV7-3 to TRBJ2-3; TRBD1 is a possible D gene (6 bases). Germline lookup yields CDR1 SGHTA and CDR2 FQGTGA. The CDR3 sequence is 14 residues long. The V gene lost 3 bases and the J gene lost 2 bases, with 9 bases spanning the gap.

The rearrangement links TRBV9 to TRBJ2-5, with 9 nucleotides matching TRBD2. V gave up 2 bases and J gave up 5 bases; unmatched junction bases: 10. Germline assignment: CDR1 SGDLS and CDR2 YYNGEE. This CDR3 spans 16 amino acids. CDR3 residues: CASSVGTSRVGETQYF. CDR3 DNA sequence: TGTGCCAGCAGCGTTGGGACTAGCAGGGTGGGGGAGACCCAGTACTTC.

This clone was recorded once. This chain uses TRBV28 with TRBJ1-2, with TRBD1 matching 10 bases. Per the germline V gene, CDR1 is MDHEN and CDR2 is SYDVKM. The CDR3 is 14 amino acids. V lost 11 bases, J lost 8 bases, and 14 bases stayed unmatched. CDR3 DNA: TGTGCCGGACAAACCGGGACAGGGGTGGGGGGCTACACCTTC. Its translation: CAGQTGTGVGGYTF.

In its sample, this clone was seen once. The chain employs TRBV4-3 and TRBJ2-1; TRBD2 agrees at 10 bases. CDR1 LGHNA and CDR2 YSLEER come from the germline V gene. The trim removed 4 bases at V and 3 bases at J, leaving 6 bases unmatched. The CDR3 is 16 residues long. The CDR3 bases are TGCGCCAGCAGCCCAAGCGGGAGGGCCCTCTACAATGAGCAGTTCTTC. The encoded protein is CASSPSGRALYNEQFF.

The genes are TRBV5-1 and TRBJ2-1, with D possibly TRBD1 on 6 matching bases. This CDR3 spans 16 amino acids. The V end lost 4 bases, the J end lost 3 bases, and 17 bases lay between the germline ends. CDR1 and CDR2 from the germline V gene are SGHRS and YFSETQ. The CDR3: CASSLPGTHNYNEQFF. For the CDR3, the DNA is TGCGCCAGCAGCCTACCTGGGACACACAACTACAATGAGCAGTTCTTC.

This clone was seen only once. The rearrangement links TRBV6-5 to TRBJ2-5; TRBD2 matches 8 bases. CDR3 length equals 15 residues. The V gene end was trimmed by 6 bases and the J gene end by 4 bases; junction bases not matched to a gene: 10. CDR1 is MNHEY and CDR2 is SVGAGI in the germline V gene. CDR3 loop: CASSKLLGGVETQYF. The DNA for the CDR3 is TGTGCCAGCAGCAAACTACTCGGGGGGGTAGAGACCCAGTACTTC.

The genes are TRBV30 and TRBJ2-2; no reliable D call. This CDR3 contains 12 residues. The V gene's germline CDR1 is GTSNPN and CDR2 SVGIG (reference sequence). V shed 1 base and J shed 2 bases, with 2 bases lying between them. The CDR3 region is CAWSANTGELFF. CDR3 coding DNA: TGTGCCTGGAGTGCAAACACCGGGGAGCTGTTTTTT.

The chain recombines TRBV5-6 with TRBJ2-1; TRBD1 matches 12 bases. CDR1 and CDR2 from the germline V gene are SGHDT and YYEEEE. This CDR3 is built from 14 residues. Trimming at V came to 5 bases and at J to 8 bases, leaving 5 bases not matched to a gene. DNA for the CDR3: TGTGCCAGCAGAAGGGACAGGGGGCAATATGAGCAGTTCTTC. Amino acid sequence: CASRRDRGQYEQFF.

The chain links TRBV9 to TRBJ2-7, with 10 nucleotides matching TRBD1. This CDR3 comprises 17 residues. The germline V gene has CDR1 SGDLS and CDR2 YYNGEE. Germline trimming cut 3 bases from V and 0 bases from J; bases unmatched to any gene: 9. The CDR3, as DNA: TGTGCCAGCAGCGAGGCCGGGACAGGGGCAATCTCCTACGAGCAGTACTTC. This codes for CASSEAGTGAISYEQYF.

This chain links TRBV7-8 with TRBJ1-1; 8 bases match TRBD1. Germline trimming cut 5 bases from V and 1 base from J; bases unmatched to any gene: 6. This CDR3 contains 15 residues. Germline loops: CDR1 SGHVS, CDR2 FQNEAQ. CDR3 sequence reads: CASSSGDRRNTEAFF. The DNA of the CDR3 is TGTGCCAGCAGCAGCGGGGACAGGCGGAACACTGAAGCTTTCTTT.

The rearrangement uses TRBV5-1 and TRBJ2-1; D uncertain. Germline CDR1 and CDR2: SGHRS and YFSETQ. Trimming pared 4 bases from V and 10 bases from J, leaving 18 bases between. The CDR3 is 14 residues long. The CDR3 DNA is TGCGCCAGCAGCCCCCTAAAACCAGCGTCCGAGCAGTTCTTC. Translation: CASSPLKPASEQFF.

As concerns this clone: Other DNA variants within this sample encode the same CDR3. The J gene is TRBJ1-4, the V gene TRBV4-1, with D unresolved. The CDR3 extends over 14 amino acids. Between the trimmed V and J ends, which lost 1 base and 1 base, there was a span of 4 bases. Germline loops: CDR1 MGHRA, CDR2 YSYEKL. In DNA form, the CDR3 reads TGCGCCAGCAGCCAAGGTCTAACTAATGAAAAACTGTTTTTT. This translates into CASSQGLTNEKLFF.

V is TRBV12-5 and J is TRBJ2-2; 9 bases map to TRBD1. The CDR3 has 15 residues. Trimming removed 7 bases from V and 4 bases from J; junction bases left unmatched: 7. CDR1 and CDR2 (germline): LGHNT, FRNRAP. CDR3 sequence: CASDLGQGATGELFF. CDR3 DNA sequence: TGTGCTAGTGACCTGGGACAGGGAGCCACCGGGGAGCTGTTTTTT.

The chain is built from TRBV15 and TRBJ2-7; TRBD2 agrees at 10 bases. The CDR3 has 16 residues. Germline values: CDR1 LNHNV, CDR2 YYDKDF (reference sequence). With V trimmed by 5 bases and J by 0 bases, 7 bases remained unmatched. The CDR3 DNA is TGTGCCACCAGCGAAGGACTAGCGGTAGGCTCCTACGAGCAGTACTTC. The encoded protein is CATSEGLAVGSYEQYF.

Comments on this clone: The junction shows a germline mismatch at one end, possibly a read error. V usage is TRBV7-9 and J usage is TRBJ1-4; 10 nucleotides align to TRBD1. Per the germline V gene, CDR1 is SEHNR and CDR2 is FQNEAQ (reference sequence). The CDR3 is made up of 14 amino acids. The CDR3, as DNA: TGTTCCAGCAGCCGGACAGGGGGAAATGAAAAACTGTTTTTT. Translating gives CSSSRTGGNEKLFF.